A single sample gave rise to the 23 T cell receptor beta chains below, sequenced in a study of cytomegalovirus exposure and HLA in healthy donors. PCR primers comprised 60 Vbeta and 13 Jbeta primers. The protocol was immunoSEQ multiplex PCR, while the TCRdb copy is restricted to in-frame clones and leaves out a portion. The table has some 180,000 clones, about 70% seen once. Sequenced material: PBMCs. The receptors come from a woman in her 30s in good health and CMV-seronegative.

The chain carries TRBV2 and TRBJ2-7; tentatively, D is TRBD1 (5 bases). V was cut by 1 base and J by 4 bases, with 11 bases left in between. The CDR3 consists of 14 residues. The germline gives CDR1 SNHLY, CDR2 FYNNEI. In DNA form, the CDR3 reads TGTGCCAGCAGTGAAGTGTTACAGGAATACGAGCAGTACTTC. This encodes CASSEVLQEYEQYF.

The gene calls are TRBV6-1 and TRBJ1-2, with TRBD1 matching 7 bases. CDR1 is MNHNS and CDR2 is SASEGT in the germline V gene. The J segment lost 7 bases and the V segment lost 3 bases, leaving 2 bases of the junction unmatched. The CDR3 runs to 12 residues. In DNA form, the CDR3 reads TGTGCCAGCAGTGAGGGGGACAGTGGCTACACCTTC. Translated, it gives CASSEGDSGYTF.

The CDR3 loop is CASRRPGGANYGYTF. The CDR3 region has the DNA TGTGCCAGCAGAAGACCAGGGGGCGCCAACTATGGCTACACCTTC. This chain links TRBV6-1 with TRBJ1-2; 8 bases agree with TRBD1. CDR3 length equals 15 residues. The V and J ends lost 6 bases and 2 bases, in that order; junction bases with no gene match: 8. Germline V CDR1 and CDR2: MNHNS, SASEGT.

This chain joins TRBV4-3 and TRBJ2-3; 7 positions match TRBD1. Germline trimming cut 3 bases from V and 4 bases from J; bases unmatched to any gene: 4. Germline V lookup: CDR1 LGHNA, CDR2 YSLEER. The CDR3 is made up of 14 amino acids. For the CDR3, the DNA is TGCGCCAGCAGCCAGGAGACAGGGTCAGATACGCAGTATTTT. Its translation: CASSQETGSDTQYF.

The J gene is TRBJ1-3, the V gene TRBV11-2; weak D call: TRBD1 (5 bases). The V end lost 1 base, the J end lost 7 bases, and 17 bases lay between the germline ends. This CDR3 is built from 16 residues. Looked up from germline, CDR1 is SGHAT and CDR2 is FQNNGV. For the CDR3, the DNA is TGTGCCAGCAGCTTAGGGGGCTACCCCCTCCTGAACACCATATATTTT. It encodes CASSLGGYPLLNTIYF.

Points on this clone: One junction end does not reproduce the germline sequence, and a read error may be involved. V is TRBV7-9 and J is TRBJ1-2; TRBD1 matches at 7 bases. The germline V gene has CDR1 SEHNR and CDR2 FQNEAQ (reference sequence). The CDR3 sequence is 12 residues long. The chain's CDR3 is CASSLGQGHGSF. Here the CDR3 DNA reads TGTGCCAGCAGCTTAGGACAGGGCCACGGTAGCTTC.

This chain joins TRBV27 and TRBJ2-5; D gene uncertain. V lost 4 bases and J lost 5, with 20 bases in between. Germline assignment: CDR1 MNHEY and CDR2 SMNVEV (reference sequence). The CDR3 contains 16 residues. CDR3 DNA sequence: TGTGCCAGCAGTTCACGGCTCGGCTTGTCCGGGGAGACCCAGTACTTC. Amino acid sequence: CASSSRLGLSGETQYF.

V and J are TRBV5-1 and TRBJ2-7; 7 bases map to TRBD1. V shed 4 bases, J shed 7 bases, and the junction held 11 bases outside the gene matches. The length of the CDR3 is 14 residues. CDR1 and CDR2 from the germline V gene are SGHRS and YFSETQ. The CDR3 DNA reads as TGCGCCAGCAGCCAGTTAAGACAGGGCGGGGAGCAGTACTTC. This encodes CASSQLRQGGEQYF.

The chain joins TRBV6-1 to TRBJ1-1; D perhaps matches TRBD1 (6 bases). Germline values: CDR1 MNHNS, CDR2 SASEGT. Trimming took 6 bases from V and 8 from J, leaving 13 bases between them. The CDR3 is made up of 12 amino acids. For the CDR3, the DNA is TGTGCCAGCAGACGACAGGTTCGGGAAGCTTTCTTT. It yields the protein CASRRQVREAFF.

This clone was counted between two and nine times. The chain combines TRBV10-3 with TRBJ2-3; D unresolved. The CDR3 length is 12 residues. V gave up 6 bases and J gave up 0 bases, with 4 bases separating them. Germline assignment: CDR1 ENHRY and CDR2 SYGVKD. For the CDR3, the DNA is TGTGCCATCAGCCCTAGCACAGATACGCAGTATTTT. It codes for CAISPSTDTQYF.

The rearrangement joins TRBV10-3 to TRBJ1-5; TRBD1 matches at 9 bases. V gave up 10 bases and J gave up 1 base; unmatched junction bases: 11. The CDR3 contains 16 residues. CDR1 and CDR2 from the germline V gene are ENHRY and SYGVKD. The CDR3 coding sequence is TGTGCCACCTCAGGGACAGGGTTGGGGAGCAATCAGCCCCAGCATTTT. Translation gives CATSGTGLGSNQPQHF.

This clone appeared a few times. The chain recombines TRBV7-2 with TRBJ2-1, with 8 bases identical to TRBD2. The germline V gene encodes CDR1 SGHTA and CDR2 FQGNSA. The CDR3 is 16 residues long. Losses at the gene ends were 1 base for V and 4 bases for J; bases not matched to a gene: 6. The CDR3 is CASSLGAGGPYNEQFF. For the CDR3, the DNA is TGTGCCAGCAGCTTAGGGGCGGGGGGCCCTTACAATGAGCAGTTCTTC.

This clone turned up a few times. The rearrangement joins TRBV2 to TRBJ2-5; no definite D call. Germline-derived CDR1 and CDR2 are SNHLY and FYNNEI. V lost 6 bases, J lost 2 bases, and 10 bases lay in between. The CDR3 consists of 13 residues. The CDR3 loop is CASSPDFQETQYF. As DNA, the CDR3 is TGTGCCAGCAGCCCCGACTTTCAAGAGACCCAGTACTTC.

J is TRBJ2-3 and V is TRBV2; D unclear. The CDR3 loop spans 14 amino acids. CDR1 is SNHLY, CDR2 FYNNEI, per germline. Trimming pared 7 bases from V and 1 base from J, leaving 12 bases between. The CDR3 bases are TGTGCCAGCACCTTCGAGCAACGCACAGATACGCAGTATTTT. Its translation: CASTFEQRTDTQYF. The whole variable domain, remainder taken from reference TRBV2 and TRBJ2-3, is EPEVTQTPSHQVTQMGQEVILRCVPISNHLYFYWYRQILGQKVEFLVSFYNNEISEKSEIFDDQFSVERPDGSNFTLKIRSTKLEDSAMYFCASTFEQRTDTQYFGPGTRLTVL.

The chain carries TRBV19 and TRBJ2-2, with D possibly TRBD1 on 6 matching bases. The germline V and J ends were trimmed by 2 bases and 5 bases, with 12 bases remaining between them. The CDR3 consists of 15 residues. CDR1 LNHDA and CDR2 SQIVND come from the germline V gene (reference sequence). The DNA of the CDR3 is TGTGCCAGTAGTATATCACAGGGTCGGACCGGGGAGCTGTTTTTT. Amino acid sequence: CASSISQGRTGELFF.

V and J are TRBV7-2 and TRBJ2-7; TRBD1 matches 9 bases. CDR1 SGHTA and CDR2 FQGNSA come from the germline V gene. The CDR3 is 14 amino acids. Trimming took 8 bases from V and 3 from J; bases not matched to a gene: 8. The CDR3 here is CASCRGQGNYEQYF. CDR3 DNA sequence: TGTGCCAGCTGTAGGGGACAGGGCAACTACGAGCAGTACTTC.

The V and J genes are TRBV6-5 and TRBJ2-7; perhaps TRBD2 as D (6 bases). The CDR3 is 14 amino acids. The germline CDR1 and CDR2 sequences are MNHEY and SVGAGI. V was pared by 0 bases and J by 4 bases, with 10 bases between. CDR3 in amino acids: CASSYSVGRYEQYF. Written as DNA, the CDR3 is TGTGCCAGCAGTTACTCGGTAGGGAGGTACGAGCAGTACTTC.

This clone was found a few times. This chain links TRBV4-3 with TRBJ1-3; 8 nucleotides line up with TRBD1. The J segment lost 0 bases and the V segment lost 2 bases, leaving 15 bases of the junction unmatched. This CDR3 has 20 amino acids. Germline loops: CDR1 LGHNA, CDR2 YSLEER. The CDR3 nucleotides read TGCGCCAGCAGCCAACAGAGGGCCGACAGGGGCCAAAGCTCTGGAAACACCATATATTTT. Translated, it gives CASSQQRADRGQSSGNTIYF.

Notes on this clone: One junction end does not reproduce the germline sequence, and a read error may be involved. The chain combines TRBV7-7 with TRBJ2-1; 14 bases map to TRBD2. The germline V gene encodes CDR1 SSHAT and CDR2 FNYEAQ (reference sequence). The CDR3 has 15 amino acids. In DNA form, the CDR3 reads TGTGCTAGCAGCCCCGGACTAGCGGGAGGCAATGAGCAGTTCTTC. It specifies CASSPGLAGGNEQFF.

The V call is TRBV5-1, the J call TRBJ2-7, with D possibly matching TRBD1 (6 bases). This CDR3 region has 13 residues. CDR1 is SGHRS, CDR2 YFSETQ, per germline. V dropped 4 bases and J dropped 4 bases, with 12 bases sitting between them. This CDR3 is CASSPGTLYEQYF. The CDR3 coding sequence is TGCGCCAGCAGCCCCGGGACACTTTACGAGCAGTACTTC.

This chain uses TRBV19 with TRBJ1-6; TRBD1 matches at 8 bases. The germline V gene encodes CDR1 LNHDA and CDR2 SQIVND (reference sequence). This CDR3 comprises 16 residues. The ends lost 2 bases at V and 10 bases at J; junction bases unmatched: 10. The CDR3 here is CASSILFRQGKSPLHF. DNA for the CDR3: TGTGCCAGTAGTATACTATTCAGACAGGGGAAATCACCCCTCCACTTT.

V is TRBV19 and J is TRBJ2-3; D possibly corresponds to TRBD1 (5 bases). V lost 7 bases, J lost 0 bases, and 14 bases lay in between. Germline lookup yields CDR1 LNHDA and CDR2 SQIVND (reference sequence). This CDR3 is 15 amino acids long. Here the CDR3 reads CASNGAGLSTDTQYF. CDR3 in DNA: TGTGCCAGTAATGGGGCAGGTCTTAGCACAGATACGCAGTATTTT.

This clone was found a few times. The V and J genes are TRBV7-8 and TRBJ1-2; the D gene is possibly TRBD1 (5 bases). Germline loops: CDR1 SGHVS, CDR2 FQNEAQ. This CDR3 has 13 residues. Trimming left V 4 bases short and J 8 bases short, with 14 bases between. CDR3 nucleotides: TGTGCCAGCAGCTCAGTGGGAGGGACGGGCTACACCTTC. Translated: CASSSVGGTGYTF.